The 17 T cell receptor beta chains in this list originate from one sample, sequenced in a study of T cells in Graves' hyperthyroidism and ophthalmopathy. Regions amplified from RNA transcripts were the TCR beta CDR3 regions. HTBI primers were the set used in a first-round RT-PCR of the TCR CDR3. TCRdb re-called the multiplex PCR reads with MiXCR, one entry per CDR3 protein. The sample records over 250,000 distinct CDR3 sequences, around 13% being singletons. Specimen: blood. Receptors were obtained from a woman between 35 and 50 years old with Graves' ophthalmopathy.

This clonotype appeared many times. The chain employs TRBV10-3 and TRBJ1-1, with 10 bases lining up with TRBD1. CDR1 ENHRY and CDR2 SYGVKD come from the germline V gene. With 5 bases clipped from V and 6 bases from J, the junction kept 18 bases outside the gene matches. CDR3 length: 18 residues. The CDR3 loop is CAISHGRDRGREGAEAFF. The CDR3 coding sequence is TGTGCCATCAGTCATGGGCGGGACAGGGGTCGGGAGGGTGCTGAAGCTTTCTTT.

The rearrangement links TRBV29-1 to TRBJ2-5; the match to TRBD1 covers 7 bases. The CDR3 spans 12 residues. Trimming removed 6 bases from V and 5 bases from J; junction bases left unmatched: 6. From germline, CDR1 is SQVTM and CDR2 ANQGSEA. CDR3 sequence reads: CSVDRTRETQYF. DNA of the CDR3: TGCAGCGTGGACAGGACGAGGGAGACCCAGTACTTC.

The chain recombines TRBV7-8 with TRBJ2-3; TRBD1 matches at 8 bases. V lost 3 bases, J lost 4 bases, and 6 bases stayed unmatched. CDR1 and CDR2 from the germline V gene are SGHVS and FQNEAQ. The CDR3 spans 15 residues. CDR3 amino acids: CASSFRTGQPDTQYF. CDR3 nucleotide sequence: TGTGCCAGCAGCTTCAGGACAGGGCAGCCAGATACGCAGTATTTT.

V usage is TRBV7-9 and J usage is TRBJ1-2; D not certain. The CDR3 contains 13 residues. The V end lost 5 bases, the J end lost 4 bases, and 11 bases lay between the germline ends. Germline V CDR1 and CDR2: SEHNR, FQNEAQ (reference sequence). In DNA form, the CDR3 reads TGTGCCAGCAGCCTGGACGGTATCTATGGCTACACCTTC. It encodes CASSLDGIYGYTF.

V gene TRBV7-2 combines with J gene TRBJ2-1; D possibly corresponds to TRBD2 (6 bases). In germline, CDR1 is SGHTA, CDR2 FQGNSA. V shed 3 bases and J shed 8 bases, with 14 bases lying between them. This CDR3 region has 14 residues. The CDR3, as DNA: TGTGCCAGCAGCTTTAAGTTAGCGGTCCATGAGCAGTTCTTC. Translating gives CASSFKLAVHEQFF.

There are a few counts of this clonotype. This chain's CDR3 is CASSPTLNQPQHF. Here the CDR3 DNA reads TGTGCCAGCAGCCCGACACTCAATCAGCCCCAGCATTTT. The chain is built from TRBV7-9 and TRBJ1-5; D remains ambiguous. CDR1 is SEHNR and CDR2 is FQNEAQ in the germline V gene (reference sequence). The V gene lost 5 bases and the J gene lost 3 bases, with 8 bases spanning the gap. The CDR3 length is 13 residues.

As for this clonotype: A much larger clone differs from this one at a single base, so this may be a read error. Since the CDR3 does not end with the conserved phenylalanine or tryptophan, this likely comes from a read error. The chain joins TRBV20-1 to TRBJ2-7, with TRBD2 as a possible D gene (6 bases). The CDR3 extends over 11 amino acids. CDR1 and CDR2 from the germline V gene are DFQATT and SNEGSKA (reference sequence). CDR3 sequence: CSAAVDYQQYI. CDR3 bases: TGCAGTGCTGCCGTGGACTACCAGCAGTACATC.

The rearrangement joins TRBV3-1 to TRBJ1-1, with 10 bases fitting TRBD1. The ends lost 1 base at V and 3 bases at J; junction bases unmatched: 2. CDR1 is LGHDT, CDR2 YNNKEL, per germline (reference sequence). The CDR3 length is 15 residues. The CDR3 nucleotides are TGTGCCAGCAGCCAAGGGACAGGGGGGGACACTGAAGCTTTCTTT. Translation: CASSQGTGGDTEAFF.

This sequence joins TRBV2 and TRBJ1-2, with D possibly matching TRBD1 (6 bases). From germline, CDR1 is SNHLY and CDR2 FYNNEI. The CDR3 spans 14 residues. V was clipped by 8 bases and J by 1 base, with 14 bases between them. CDR3 sequence (DNA): TGTGCCAGCGTTCCGGACAGCTTTAACTATGGCTACACCTTC. This translates into CASVPDSFNYGYTF.

This chain uses TRBV19 with TRBJ2-1; 12 nucleotides align to TRBD2. V trimming: 2 bases; J trimming: 4 bases; junction bases outside the gene matches: 6. This CDR3 has 17 amino acids. Germline V gives CDR1 LNHDA, CDR2 SQIVND (reference sequence). CDR3: CASSISGLAGRYNEQFF. In nucleotides, the CDR3 is TGTGCCAGTAGTATATCAGGACTAGCGGGAAGGTACAATGAGCAGTTCTTC. The complete variable domain, with remaining parts taken from reference TRBV19 and TRBJ2-1, reads DGGITQSPKYLFRKEGQNVTLSCEQNLNHDAMYWYRQDPGQGLRLIYYSQIVNDFQKGDIAEGYSVSREKKESFPLTVTSAQKNPTAFYLCASSISGLAGRYNEQFFGPGTRLTVL.

This clonotype was seen many times. This rearrangement joins TRBV28 to TRBJ2-1; D uncertain. Germline CDR1 reads MDHEN; CDR2 reads SYDVKM. The V and J ends lost 4 bases and 6 bases respectively, with 10 bases between them. This CDR3 has 13 residues. CDR3 sequence reads: CASSSTSPNEQFF. CDR3 bases: TGTGCCAGCAGTTCCACGAGTCCCAATGAGCAGTTCTTC.

This clonotype has only a few counts. The chain couples TRBV4-1 to TRBJ2-2; no clear D. There are 17 residues in the CDR3. V shed 1 base and J shed 3 bases, with 15 bases lying between them. CDR1 is MGHRA and CDR2 is YSYEKL in the germline V gene. This CDR3 is CASSQGMGERHTGELFF. In DNA, the CDR3 is TGCGCCAGCAGCCAAGGAATGGGTGAGCGACACACCGGGGAGCTGTTTTTT.

For this clonotype: Being one base from a much bigger clone, this may be a read error. The rearrangement links TRBV6-2 or TRBV6-3 to TRBJ2-1; D remains ambiguous. Trimming removed 8 bases from V and 6 bases from J, with 8 bases in between. The CDR3 is 11 amino acids. Germline V lookup: CDR1 MNHEY, CDR2 SVGEGT. The CDR3 DNA reads as TGTGCCAGCGTAGAGTTCAATGAGCAGTTCTTC. Protein product: CASVEFNEQFF.

In its sample, this clonotype was seen many times. J is TRBJ2-1 and V is TRBV12-3 or TRBV12-4, with 11 nucleotides matching TRBD2. This CDR3 has 17 residues. V was pared by 3 bases and J by 2 bases, with 6 bases of the junction left unmatched. The CDR3 nucleotides read TGTGCCAGCAGTTTTATAGCGGGAGGGGGGGCCTACAATGAGCAGTTCTTC. It specifies CASSFIAGGGAYNEQFF.

This sequence joins TRBV6-2 or TRBV6-3 and TRBJ1-1; D remains unclear. The V end was cut by 10 bases, the J end by 2 bases, with 11 bases between. CDR1 and CDR2 from the germline V gene are MNHEY and SVGEGT. This CDR3 has 12 amino acids. In DNA form, the CDR3 reads TGTGCCACCACAGATCTTAACACTGAAGCTTTCTTT. As protein: CATTDLNTEAFF.

This clonotype has at least ten counts. This chain links TRBV27 with TRBJ1-5; D perhaps matches TRBD1 (5 bases). Germline V CDR1 and CDR2: MNHEY, SMNVEV (reference sequence). This CDR3 is built from 13 residues. The V end was cut by 2 bases, the J end by 11 bases, with 13 bases between. CDR3 DNA: TGTGCCAGCAGTTTAACCTTCCGGGACGCCCAGCATTTT. Its protein is CASSLTFRDAQHF.

This clonotype appeared many times. This rearrangement joins TRBV27 to TRBJ2-7; no firm D call. Trimming pared 0 bases from V and 2 bases from J, leaving 5 bases between. Germline CDR1 is MNHEY and CDR2 is SMNVEV (reference sequence). This CDR3 is 13 amino acids long. CDR3 sequence reads: CASSLSPTYEQYF. The CDR3 DNA reads TGTGCCAGCAGTTTATCTCCCACCTACGAGCAGTACTTC.